The rows below give T cell receptor beta chains drawn from one sample of a study of T cells in Graves' hyperthyroidism and ophthalmopathy. A single record per CDR3 protein comes from TCRdb applying MiXCR to the multiplex PCR reads. The sample lists 400,000 or so distinct CDR3 sequences, roughly 14% occurring once. The sequenced sample was blood. The receptors originated from a woman aged 25 to 39 with Graves' ophthalmopathy. The CDR3 runs from the conserved cysteine through the conserved F or W. D genes are given only for firm matches. Some rows have no size entry. The others give once, few or many, or a class for an expanded clone.

j_call clone_size v_call d_call cdr3_nt cdr3_aa
TRBJ2-5 - TRBV10-1 TRBD1 TGCGCCAGCAGTGTGGGACAGGGAAACCAAGAGACCCAGTACTTC CASSVGQGNQETQYF
TRBJ2-1 many TRBV7-9 TRBD2 TGTGCCAGCAGCCCCGACGGGAGGTTCGTTGGTGAGCAGTTCTTC CASSPDGRFVGEQFF
TRBJ1-6 - TRBV19 - TGTGCCAGTAGTAGATTACCGGGGACACAAGATTCACCCCTCCACTTT CASSRLPGTQDSPLHF
TRBJ1-2 many TRBV3-1 - TGTGCCAGCAGCCAAGTGGCCCTAGGGGGCTACACCTTC CASSQVALGGYTF
TRBJ1-5 - TRBV28 - TGTGCCAGCAGTCACGGGAGTGATCAGCCCCAGCATTTT CASSHGSDQPQHF
TRBJ2-1 many TRBV25-1 - TGTGCCAGCACCGACCCCTTAGGGCTCAATGAGCAGTTCTTC CASTDPLGLNEQFF
TRBJ2-7 many TRBV10-3 - TGTGCCATCAGCAGGACCTACGAGCAGTACTTC CAISRTYEQYF
TRBJ2-3 many TRBV7-2 - TGTGCCAGCAGCTCCCAGTGGGGGGCGACAGATACGCAGTATTTT CASSSQWGATDTQYF
TRBJ1-5 many TRBV2 TRBD1 TGTGCCAGCTCTACCGGGACAGGCCCGGGGGGGCCCCAGCATTTT CASSTGTGPGGPQHF
TRBJ1-6 few TRBV5-8 - TGTGCCAGCAGCTTAGACAGACAGGAGAATAATTCACCCCTCCACTTT CASSLDRQENNSPLHF
TRBJ2-3 many TRBV11-2 - TGTGCCAGCAGTTCGGGGGCGGTCACAGATACGCAGTATTTT CASSSGAVTDTQYF
TRBJ1-5 many TRBV4-1 - TGCGCCAGCAGCCAAGAGTTTGGAGGGTTTAGCAATCAGCCCCAGCATTTT CASSQEFGGFSNQPQHF
TRBJ2-6 many TRBV20-1 TRBD2 TGCAGTGCCCCTTCCCCTAGCGGGGGGTTTGGGGCCAACGTCCTGACTTTC CSAPSPSGGFGANVLTF
TRBJ1-2 - TRBV20-1 - TGCAGTGCTAGAGTCGCAGGCAGCTATGGCTACACCTTC CSARVAGSYGYTF
TRBJ1-2 many TRBV7-9 - TGTGCCAGCAGCTCGATAGGGATAGCTAACTATGGCTACACCTTC CASSSIGIANYGYTF
TRBJ2-3 few TRBV15 TRBD2 TGTGCCACCAGTACACTAGCGGGTACAGATACGCAGTATTTT CATSTLAGTDTQYF
TRBJ2-7 many TRBV6-2/TRBV6-3 - TGTGCCAGCCAGTATCTGGGGGGAAGCTCCTACGAGCAGTACTTC CASQYLGGSSYEQYF
TRBJ2-1 many TRBV2 TRBD2 TGTGCCAGCAGCGAACTAGCGGGGGGGTTTAATGAGCAGTTCTTC CASSELAGGFNEQFF
TRBJ1-1 many TRBV5-6 - TGTGCCAGCAGCCCCCTGGGACAAATGAACACTGAAGCTTTCTTT CASSPLGQMNTEAFF
TRBJ1-1 many TRBV30 - TGTGCCTGGAGTGGACAGAGGGGCACTGAAGCTTTCTTT CAWSGQRGTEAFF
TRBJ2-2 - TRBV28 TRBD1 TGTGCCAGCACCCTTTGGGACAGGGGGTCGAACACCGGGGAGCTGTTTTTT CASTLWDRGSNTGELFF
TRBJ2-2 many TRBV20-1 - TGCAGTGCTAGAACCGGATTCGGCGGGGAGCTGTTTTTT CSARTGFGGELFF
TRBJ2-5 many TRBV2 TRBD1 TGTGCCAGCAAAAAGGACAGGGGGTACCAAGAGACCCAGTACTTC CASKKDRGYQETQYF